The 9 T cell receptor beta chains presented below share a single source sample, sequenced in a study of blood T cell repertoires in COVID-19. Repertoires were generated with immunoSEQ multiplex PCR, while TCRdb's copy carries only in-frame clones and drops some. The data show tens of thousands of clones, roughly four fifths seen once. The specimen was peripheral blood. These receptors were collected from a human donor in a cohort sampled during active COVID-19.

The rearrangement links TRBV9 to TRBJ2-1; D gene unclear. CDR1 is SGDLS and CDR2 is YYNGEE in the germline V gene. Trimming pared 0 bases from V and 9 bases from J, leaving 7 bases between. This CDR3 is built from 12 residues. The CDR3 is CASSVGSGEQFF. For the CDR3, the DNA is TGTGCCAGCAGCGTAGGGAGTGGTGAGCAGTTCTTC. The full variable domain, rest sourced from reference TRBV9 and TRBJ2-1, is DSGVTQTPKHLITATGQRVTLRCSPRSGDLSVYWYQQSLDQGLQFLIQYYNGEERAKGNILERFSAQQFPDLHSELNLSSLELGDSALYFCASSVGSGEQFFGPGTRLTVL.

This chain links TRBV5-1 with TRBJ2-4; D is perhaps TRBD2 (5 bases). CDR3 length equals 13 residues. Germline CDR1 reads SGHRS; CDR2 reads YFSETQ. Trimming left V 4 bases short and J 7 bases short, with 12 bases between. CDR3 region: CASSPGRRNIQYF. The DNA for the CDR3 is TGCGCCAGCAGCCCAGGTCGGAGGAACATTCAGTACTTC.

The rearrangement links TRBV6-5 to TRBJ1-5; perhaps TRBD1 as D (5 bases). CDR1 is MNHEY, CDR2 SVGAGI, per germline. The V end lost 0 bases, the J end lost 5 bases, and 11 bases lay between the germline ends. The CDR3 has 15 amino acids. The CDR3 DNA is TGTGCCAGCAGTTACTCAAGTAGGGGTGATCAGCCCCAGCATTTT. The encoded protein is CASSYSSRGDQPQHF.

This chain uses TRBV7-2 with TRBJ1-2, with unresolved D. Germline V gene sequence: CDR1 SGHTA, CDR2 FQGNSA. V was trimmed by 6 bases and J by 2 bases, leaving 10 bases between them. The CDR3 length is 13 residues. The CDR3 region has the DNA TGTGCCAGCAGTGAGTCGTACAACTATGGCTACACCTTC. This sequence encodes CASSESYNYGYTF. The full variable domain, in which reference TRBV7-2 and TRBJ1-2 provide the parts outside the CDR3, is GAGVSQSPSNKVTEKGKDVELRCDPISGHTALYWYRQSLGQGLEFLIYFQGNSAPDKSGLPSDRFSAERTGGSVSTLTIQRTQQEDSAVYLCASSESYNYGYTFGSGTRLTVV.

The J gene is TRBJ1-4, the V gene TRBV27, with 10 bases identical to TRBD1. This CDR3 is built from 14 residues. The germline V gene encodes CDR1 MNHEY and CDR2 SMNVEV (reference sequence). V trimming: 6 bases; J trimming: 8 bases; junction bases outside the gene matches: 6. CDR3 DNA: TGTGCCAGCAGACTACTGGGACAGGGGGAAAAACTGTTTTTT. It codes for CASRLLGQGEKLFF.

The chain joins TRBV11-2 to TRBJ1-6; the D is unclear. CDR3 length equals 14 residues. CDR1 is SGHAT, CDR2 FQNNGV, per germline. V lost 5 bases, J lost 9 bases, and 14 bases lay in between. The CDR3 coding sequence is TGTGCCAGCAGCGTCAGGCTTCTGGGTTCACCCCTCCACTTT. It translates to CASSVRLLGSPLHF.

The V call is TRBV19, the J call TRBJ1-1; tentatively, D is TRBD1 (6 bases). This CDR3 is 14 amino acids long. CDR1 and CDR2 from the germline V gene are LNHDA and SQIVND (reference sequence). V was trimmed by 6 bases and J by 4 bases, leaving 15 bases between them. This CDR3 is CASSPPGQPTEAFF. The DNA for the CDR3 is TGTGCCAGTAGCCCTCCGGGACAACCCACTGAAGCTTTCTTT.

V and J are TRBV11-2 and TRBJ1-2; D not certain. Trimming pared 4 bases from V and 2 bases from J, leaving 14 bases between. Per the germline V gene, CDR1 is SGHAT and CDR2 is FQNNGV. The CDR3 has 15 amino acids. The CDR3 DNA reads TGTGCCAGCAGCTCTAGCCTTCCTAGGAACTATGGCTACACCTTC. Translation: CASSSSLPRNYGYTF.

The V and J genes are TRBV7-5 and TRBJ2-7; the table assigns TRBD2, which was not confirmed against the DNA. TRBV7-5 is flagged as a pseudogene. The CDR3 totals 15 residues. The DNA of the CDR3 is TGTGTCAGAAGCCCTAGGACTTGCAGCTCCTACGAGCAGTACTTC. It encodes CVRSPRTCSSYEQYF.